This TCR beta chain originates from a study of neoadjuvant nivolumab and ipilimumab in lung cancer (dated by TCRdb to 2020 to 2021). Regarding the research as a whole: Nivolumab was administered intravenously at 3 mg/kg on days 1, 15 and 29, and in the combination arm ipilimumab 1 mg/kg was added on day 1 only. The primary trial endpoint was the major pathologic response (MPR) rate in the intention-to-treat population in each study arm. The trial treated approximately 42 patients with operable NSCLC: about 23 were randomized to nivolumab monotherapy and roughly 21 to nivolumab plus ipilimumab. The study compared TCR repertoires in pretherapy (baseline) peripheral blood with TCR repertoires in tumors resected at surgery after neoadjuvant immune checkpoint blockade. Matched pretherapy and resected tumor pairs were analyzed for seven patients: four treated with nivolumab and three with nivolumab plus ipilimumab. Here is what the overall study found, with its caveats: No significant correlation was found between TCR clonality and pathologic tumor regression, and only a single major-pathologic-response sample was available for the analysis of TCR clonality versus pathologic tumor regression. A positive correlation was observed between pretherapy blood TCR richness and richness in tumors resected after neoadjuvant therapy (Spearman R ~ 0.82). From pretherapy to surgery, tumor T-cell richness and clonality increased in three of three dual-therapy tumors but in only two of four nivolumab-treated tumors. Greater TCR richness and clonality were observed in resected tumors than in tumor-adjacent uninvolved lung, and increases were observed in more dual-therapy-treated tumors. A small number of samples was subjected to TCR sequencing.

Comment on this clone: No antigen is known for it. Base qualities are not recorded, but no much larger clone differs from it by a single base.

The intended sense of this specimen's time point label: at surgical resection after neoadjuvant nivolumab +/- ipilimumab. Samples came from the phase 2 randomized NEOSTAR trial, which tested neoadjuvant nivolumab or nivolumab plus ipilimumab followed by surgery in operable NSCLC. For CDR1 and CDR2, the germline V gene (reference sequence) lists LNHDA and SQIVND. V loses 0 bases at its end and J loses 2 bases; junction bases beyond the gene matches: 9. Spanning cysteine to phenylalanine, the CDR3 consists of 17 amino acids. Only the CDR3 part of the read is kept: 51 bases, read in frame from the first base. To prepare the library, the immunoSEQ multiplex PCR assay was applied. In the original analysis: Richness and clonality were used to summarize the repertoires, and clones that significantly expanded or contracted between pre- and post-therapy samples were identified. TCRdb mirrors the immuneACCESS table, restricted to in-frame sequences. Some clones are absent from its copies; in checked studies, under half trace to an unresolved V gene, and the reason for the others is unknown. V and J calls and clone size come straight from that table; D and trimming were deduced from the DNA. The sample contains about 12,000 clones, around 95% of them found a single time. The ten largest clones take up roughly 2.6% of the sample.

The chain joins TRBV19 to TRBJ2-7; a stretch of 8 junction bases matches TRBD2. The sample here was peripheral blood, taken after neoadjuvant nivolumab, alone or with ipilimumab, at or shortly before surgery. The receptor was derived from an adult with non-small cell lung cancer. The nucleotide sequence is TGTGCCAGTAGTATAGATAGTACAGCGGGAGCGACCTACGAGCAGTACTTC. Its protein is CASSIDSTAGATYEQYF.